This TCR beta chain emerged from a study of T cell responses to AZD1222 COVID-19 vaccine. Whole-study results and caveats: Donors in the cohort were predominantly white British and more often female, and clonal diversity was possibly underestimated. The span of vaccine-associated CD4 TCRs extended across spike, with dominance at 160-218 and 743-854. Repertoire sampling was restricted to post-peak T cell response timepoints. An increase in Spike-specific TCR breadth and depth was observed after two AZD1222 doses.

A word on this clone: What it binds is unknown.

The CDR3 covers 14 residues. CDR1 and CDR2 from the germline V gene are MNHEY and SVGAGI. Trimming removed 2 bases at V and 6 bases at J, with 8 bases between. Profiling relied on immunoSEQ multiplex PCR, and the TCRdb table lists in-frame clones only, not all of them. This sample yields some 130,000 clones, of which more than 85% are seen a single time; about 3.5% belongs to the top ten. The clonotype was recovered from an adult in good health. The V and J genes are TRBV6-5 and TRBJ1-6; D uncertain. Here the sequenced sample was peripheral blood, taken on day 0 of AZD1222 vaccination. CDR3 sequence: CASSYAAPNSPLHF. In DNA, the CDR3 is TGTGCCAGCAGTTACGCCGCACCTAATTCACCCCTCCACTTT.